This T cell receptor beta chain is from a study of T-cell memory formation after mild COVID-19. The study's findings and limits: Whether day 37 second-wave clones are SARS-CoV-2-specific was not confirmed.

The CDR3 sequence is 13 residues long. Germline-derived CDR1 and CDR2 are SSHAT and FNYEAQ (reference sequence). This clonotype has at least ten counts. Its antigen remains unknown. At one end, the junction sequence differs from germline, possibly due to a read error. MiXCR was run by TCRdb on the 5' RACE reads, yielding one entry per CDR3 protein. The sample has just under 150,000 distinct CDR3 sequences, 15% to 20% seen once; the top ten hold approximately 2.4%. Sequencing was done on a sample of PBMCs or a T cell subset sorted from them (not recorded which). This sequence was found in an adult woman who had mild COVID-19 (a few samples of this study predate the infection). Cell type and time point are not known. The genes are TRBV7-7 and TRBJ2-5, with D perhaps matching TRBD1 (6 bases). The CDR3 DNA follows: TGTGCTAGCAGCTTTGGCACAGGGGAGACCCAGTACTTC. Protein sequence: CASSFGTGETQYF. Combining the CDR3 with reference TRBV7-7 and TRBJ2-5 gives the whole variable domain GAGVSQSPRYKVTKRGQDVTLRCDPISSHATLYWYQQALGQGPEFLTYFNYEAQPDKSGLPSDRFSAERPEGSISTLTIQRTEQRDSAMYRCASSFGTGETQYFGPGTRLLVL.